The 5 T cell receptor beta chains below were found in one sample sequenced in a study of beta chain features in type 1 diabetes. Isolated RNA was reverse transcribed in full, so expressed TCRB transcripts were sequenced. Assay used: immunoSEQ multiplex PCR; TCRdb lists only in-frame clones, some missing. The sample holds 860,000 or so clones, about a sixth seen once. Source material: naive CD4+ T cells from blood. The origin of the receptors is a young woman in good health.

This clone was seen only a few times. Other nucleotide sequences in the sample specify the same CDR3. The CDR3 here is CASSPPGANVLTF. In DNA, the CDR3 is TGTGCCAGCTCACCACCCGGGGCCAACGTCCTGACTTTC. The J gene is TRBJ2-6, the V gene TRBV18; D is ambiguous. V gave up 0 bases and J gave up 4 bases, with 1 base separating them. The CDR3 sequence is 13 residues long. Germline loops: CDR1 KGHSH, CDR2 LQKENI.

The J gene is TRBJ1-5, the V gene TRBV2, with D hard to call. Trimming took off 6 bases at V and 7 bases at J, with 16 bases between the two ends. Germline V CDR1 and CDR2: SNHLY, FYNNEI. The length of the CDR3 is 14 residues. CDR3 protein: CASSGSDQDQPQHF. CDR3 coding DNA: TGTGCCAGCAGCGGGAGCGACCAGGACCAGCCCCAGCATTTT.

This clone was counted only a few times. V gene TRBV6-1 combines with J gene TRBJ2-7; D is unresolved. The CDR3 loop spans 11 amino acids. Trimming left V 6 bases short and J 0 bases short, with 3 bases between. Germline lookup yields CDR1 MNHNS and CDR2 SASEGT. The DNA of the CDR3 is TGTGCCAGCAGGAGCTCCTACGAGCAGTACTTC. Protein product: CASRSSYEQYF.

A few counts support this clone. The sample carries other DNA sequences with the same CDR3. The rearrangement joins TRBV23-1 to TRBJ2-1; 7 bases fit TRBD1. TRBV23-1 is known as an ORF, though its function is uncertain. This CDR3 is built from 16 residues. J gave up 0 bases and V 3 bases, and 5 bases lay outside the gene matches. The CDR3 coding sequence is TGCGCCAGCAGTCATGCAGGGGGAAGCTCCTACAATGAGCAGTTCTTC. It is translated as CASSHAGGSSYNEQFF.

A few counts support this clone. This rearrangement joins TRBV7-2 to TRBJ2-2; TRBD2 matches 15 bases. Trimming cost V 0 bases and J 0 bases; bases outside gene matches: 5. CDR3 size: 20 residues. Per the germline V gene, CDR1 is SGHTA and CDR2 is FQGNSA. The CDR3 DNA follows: TGTGCCAGCAGCTTAGCCCCCGGACTAGCGGGAGGGCCGAACACCGGGGAGCTGTTTTTT. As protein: CASSLAPGLAGGPNTGELFF.